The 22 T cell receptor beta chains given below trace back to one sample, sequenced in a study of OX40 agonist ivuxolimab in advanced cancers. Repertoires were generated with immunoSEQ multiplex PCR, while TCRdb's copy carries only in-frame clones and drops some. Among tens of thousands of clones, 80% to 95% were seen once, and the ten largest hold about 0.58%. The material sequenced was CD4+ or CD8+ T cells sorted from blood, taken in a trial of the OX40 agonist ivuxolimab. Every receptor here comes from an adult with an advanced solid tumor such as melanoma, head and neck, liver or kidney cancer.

For the CDR3, the DNA is TGTGCCAGCAGCATTAGCGGGAGCTACTACAATGAGCAGTTCTTC. It specifies CASSISGSYYNEQFF. V usage is TRBV7-2 and J usage is TRBJ2-1, with 9 bases lining up with TRBD2. This CDR3 spans 15 amino acids. V shed 5 bases and J 3 bases; nucleotides not matched to a gene: 5. In germline, CDR1 is SGHTA, CDR2 FQGNSA.

The CDR3 sequence: CASSSGGSNTIYF. CDR3 nucleotides: TGCGCCAGCAGCTCGGGGGGGTCCAACACCATATATTTT. The chain links TRBV5-1 to TRBJ1-3; weak D call: TRBD1 (5 bases). This CDR3 spans 13 amino acids. Germline V lookup: CDR1 SGHRS, CDR2 YFSETQ. The germline V and J ends were trimmed by 3 bases and 7 bases, with 11 bases remaining between them.

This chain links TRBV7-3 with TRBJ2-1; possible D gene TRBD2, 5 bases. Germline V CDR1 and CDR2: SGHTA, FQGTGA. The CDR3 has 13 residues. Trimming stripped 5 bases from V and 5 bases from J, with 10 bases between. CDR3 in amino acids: CASSPGYDNEQFF. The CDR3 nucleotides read TGTGCCAGCAGCCCGGGGTACGACAATGAGCAGTTCTTC.

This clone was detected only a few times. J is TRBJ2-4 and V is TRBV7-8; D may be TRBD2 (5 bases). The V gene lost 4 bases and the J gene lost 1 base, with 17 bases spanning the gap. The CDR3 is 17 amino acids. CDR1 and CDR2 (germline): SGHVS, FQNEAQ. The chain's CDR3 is CASSSYAGSGAKNIQYF. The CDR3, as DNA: TGTGCCAGCAGCTCCTACGCCGGGTCGGGGGCCAAAAACATTCAGTACTTC.

The CDR3 bases are TGTGCCTGGAGTCCCGGACAGGGGGACACTGAAGCTTTCTTT. The encoded protein is CAWSPGQGDTEAFF. The J gene is TRBJ1-1, the V gene TRBV30, with 10 positions matching TRBD1. The CDR3 spans 14 residues. Germline CDR1 GTSNPN, CDR2 SVGIG (reference sequence). Trimming removed 2 bases from V and 3 bases from J; junction bases left unmatched: 3.

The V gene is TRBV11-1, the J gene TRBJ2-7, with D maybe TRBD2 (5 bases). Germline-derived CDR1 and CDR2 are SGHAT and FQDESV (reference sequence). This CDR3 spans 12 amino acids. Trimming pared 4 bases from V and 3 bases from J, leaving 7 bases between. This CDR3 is CASSSEGYEQYF. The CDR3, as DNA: TGTGCCAGCAGCTCCGAGGGCTACGAGCAGTACTTC.

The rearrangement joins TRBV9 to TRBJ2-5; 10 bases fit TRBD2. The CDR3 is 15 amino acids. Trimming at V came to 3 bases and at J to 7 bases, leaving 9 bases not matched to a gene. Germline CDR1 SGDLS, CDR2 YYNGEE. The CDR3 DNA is TGTGCCAGCAGCGCCCCTAGCGGGGGACCCATGACCCAGTACTTC. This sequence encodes CASSAPSGGPMTQYF. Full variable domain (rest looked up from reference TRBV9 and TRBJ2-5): DSGVTQTPKHLITATGQRVTLRCSPRSGDLSVYWYQQSLDQGLQFLIQYYNGEERAKGNILERFSAQQFPDLHSELNLSSLELGDSALYFCASSAPSGGPMTQYFGPGTRLLVL.

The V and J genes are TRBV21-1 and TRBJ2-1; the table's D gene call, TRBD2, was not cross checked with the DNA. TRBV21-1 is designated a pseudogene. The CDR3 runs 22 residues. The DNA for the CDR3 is TGTGCCAGCAGCAAAGCGCATTTGGGGACTAGCGGGAAGGCTTTAGACTACAATGAGCAGTTCTTC. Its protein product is CASSKAHLGTSGKALDYNEQFF.

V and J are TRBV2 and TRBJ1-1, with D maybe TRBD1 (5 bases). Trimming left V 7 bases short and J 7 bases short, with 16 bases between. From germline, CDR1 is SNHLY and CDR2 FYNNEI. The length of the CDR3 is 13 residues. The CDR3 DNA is TGTGCCAGCAAATACGCAGCCGGGGGTGAAGCTTTCTTT. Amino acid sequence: CASKYAAGGEAFF.

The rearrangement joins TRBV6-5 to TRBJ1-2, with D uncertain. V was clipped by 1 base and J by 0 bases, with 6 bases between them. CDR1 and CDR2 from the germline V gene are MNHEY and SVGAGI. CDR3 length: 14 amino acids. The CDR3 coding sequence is TGTGCCAGCAGTTACTTTGGAGCTAACTATGGCTACACCTTC. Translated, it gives CASSYFGANYGYTF.

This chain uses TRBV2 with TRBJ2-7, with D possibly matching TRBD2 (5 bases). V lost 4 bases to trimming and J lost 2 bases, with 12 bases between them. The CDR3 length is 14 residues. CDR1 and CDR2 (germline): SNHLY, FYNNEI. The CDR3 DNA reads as TGTGCCAGCAGTGCTCGGGGTTCGGCCTACGAGCAGTACTTC. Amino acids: CASSARGSAYEQYF.

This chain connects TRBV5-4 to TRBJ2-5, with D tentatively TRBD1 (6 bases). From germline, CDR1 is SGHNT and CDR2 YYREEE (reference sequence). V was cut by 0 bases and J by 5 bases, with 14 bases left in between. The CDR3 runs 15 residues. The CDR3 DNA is TGTGCCAGCAGCTTGGTTCTTGGGGGCCAGGAGACCCAGTACTTC. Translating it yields CASSLVLGGQETQYF.

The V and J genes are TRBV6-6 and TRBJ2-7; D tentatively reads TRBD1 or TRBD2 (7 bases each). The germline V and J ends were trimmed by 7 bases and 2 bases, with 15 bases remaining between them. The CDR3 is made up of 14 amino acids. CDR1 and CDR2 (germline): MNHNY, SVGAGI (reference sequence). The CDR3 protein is CASNQGGSTYEQYF. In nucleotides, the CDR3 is TGTGCCAGCAACCAGGGGGGGAGCACCTACGAGCAGTACTTC.

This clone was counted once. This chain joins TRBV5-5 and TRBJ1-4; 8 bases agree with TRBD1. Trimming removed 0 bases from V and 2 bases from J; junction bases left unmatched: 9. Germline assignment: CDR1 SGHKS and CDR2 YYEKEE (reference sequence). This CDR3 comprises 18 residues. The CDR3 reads CASSLATGGDATNEKLFF. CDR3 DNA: TGTGCCAGCAGCTTGGCTACAGGGGGTGATGCCACTAATGAAAAACTGTTTTTT. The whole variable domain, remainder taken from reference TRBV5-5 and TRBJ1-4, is DAGVTQSPTHLIKTRGQQVTLRCSPISGHKSVSWYQQVLGQGPQFIFQYYEKEERGRGNFPDRFSARQFPNYSSELNVNALLLGDSALYLCASSLATGGDATNEKLFFGSGTQLSVL.

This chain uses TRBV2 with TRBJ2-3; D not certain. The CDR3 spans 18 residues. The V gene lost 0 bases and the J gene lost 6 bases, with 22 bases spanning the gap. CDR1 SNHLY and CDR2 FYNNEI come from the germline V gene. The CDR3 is CASSEATLWSDVDDTQYF. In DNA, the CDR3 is TGTGCCAGCAGTGAAGCGACCCTTTGGTCCGACGTAGATGATACGCAGTATTTT.

This CDR3 is CSVFQGNTGELFF. The CDR3 bases are TGCAGCGTTTTTCAGGGCAACACCGGGGAGCTGTTTTTT. The rearrangement uses TRBV29-1 and TRBJ2-2; D possibly corresponds to TRBD1 (5 bases). Germline loops: CDR1 SQVTM, CDR2 ANQGSEA. The CDR3 covers 13 residues. The V and J ends lost 5 bases and 2 bases respectively, with 9 bases between them.

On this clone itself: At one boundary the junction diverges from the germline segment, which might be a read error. The CDR3 loop reads CASSVAGGLIVETQYF. The DNA for the CDR3 is TGTGCCAGCAGCGTAGCGGGGGGATTGATCGTCGAGACCCAGTACTTC. The chain employs TRBV11-1 and TRBJ2-5; 10 bases align to TRBD2. CDR1 and CDR2 from the germline V gene are SGHAT and FQDESV (reference sequence). This CDR3 has 16 residues.

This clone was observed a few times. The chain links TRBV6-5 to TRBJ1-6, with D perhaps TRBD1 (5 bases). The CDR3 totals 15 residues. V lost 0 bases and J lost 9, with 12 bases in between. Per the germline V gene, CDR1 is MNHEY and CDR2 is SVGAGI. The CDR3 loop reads CASSYSRDSSSPLHF. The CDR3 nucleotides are TGTGCCAGCAGTTACTCTCGGGACTCGAGTTCACCCCTCCACTTT.

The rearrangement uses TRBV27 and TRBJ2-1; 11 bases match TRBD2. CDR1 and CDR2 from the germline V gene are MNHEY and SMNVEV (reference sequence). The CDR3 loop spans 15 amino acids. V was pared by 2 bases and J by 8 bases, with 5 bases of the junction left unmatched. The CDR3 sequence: CASSLGTSGFDEQFF. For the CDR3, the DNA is TGTGCCAGCAGTTTAGGGACTAGCGGTTTCGATGAGCAGTTCTTC.

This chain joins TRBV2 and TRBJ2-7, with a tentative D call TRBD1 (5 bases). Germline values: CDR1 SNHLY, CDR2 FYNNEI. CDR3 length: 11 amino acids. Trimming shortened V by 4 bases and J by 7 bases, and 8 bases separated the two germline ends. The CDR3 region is CASSVAGEQYF. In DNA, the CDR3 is TGTGCCAGCAGTGTGGCAGGGGAGCAGTACTTC. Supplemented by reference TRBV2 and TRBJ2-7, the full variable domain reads EPEVTQTPSHQVTQMGQEVILRCVPISNHLYFYWYRQILGQKVEFLVSFYNNEISEKSEIFDDQFSVERPDGSNFTLKIRSTKLEDSAMYFCASSVAGEQYFGPGTRLTVT.

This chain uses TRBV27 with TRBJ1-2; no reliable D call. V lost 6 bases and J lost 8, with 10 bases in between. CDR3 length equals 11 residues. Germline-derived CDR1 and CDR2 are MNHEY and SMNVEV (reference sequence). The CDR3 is CASREGYGYTF. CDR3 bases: TGTGCCAGCAGAGAAGGATACGGCTACACCTTC.

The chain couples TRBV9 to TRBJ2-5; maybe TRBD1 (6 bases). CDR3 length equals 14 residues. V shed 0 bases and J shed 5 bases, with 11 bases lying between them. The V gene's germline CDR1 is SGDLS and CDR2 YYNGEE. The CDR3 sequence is CASSVATRGETQYF. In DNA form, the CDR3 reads TGTGCCAGCAGCGTAGCTACGAGGGGGGAGACCCAGTACTTC.